This T cell receptor beta chain came from a study of CD8 T cells in ankylosing spondylitis. TCRdb itself ran the 5' RACE reads through MiXCR, one entry per CDR3 protein. The sample carries over 100,000 distinct CDR3 sequences, about an eighth recorded once. Study-level points and caveats: Reportedly, significant enrichment of disease-linked clones occurred in matched ankylosing spondylitis synovial fluid. Disease-linked clones had a CD8+ phenotype and relatively low frequency in peripheral blood. Earlier work had already found some motif variants in reactive arthritis synovial fluid and blood. A TCR beta motif of eight or nine highly homologous variants seemed to mark ankylosing spondylitis blood.

This clonotype was counted many times. The antigen is not known. The receptor comes from a female donor with ankylosing spondylitis or in good health (not recorded which). The sample comprised blood, either unsorted or a sorted T cell fraction (not recorded which).

The CDR3 loop reads CASSPQGFNTEAFF. CDR3 bases: TGCGCCAGCAGCCCACAGGGGTTTAACACTGAAGCTTTCTTT. The chain recombines TRBV5-1 with TRBJ1-1; TRBD1 aligns across 7 bases. CDR1 is SGHRS and CDR2 is YFSETQ in the germline V gene. With V trimmed by 4 bases and J by 2 bases, 5 bases remained unmatched. This CDR3 is built from 14 residues.